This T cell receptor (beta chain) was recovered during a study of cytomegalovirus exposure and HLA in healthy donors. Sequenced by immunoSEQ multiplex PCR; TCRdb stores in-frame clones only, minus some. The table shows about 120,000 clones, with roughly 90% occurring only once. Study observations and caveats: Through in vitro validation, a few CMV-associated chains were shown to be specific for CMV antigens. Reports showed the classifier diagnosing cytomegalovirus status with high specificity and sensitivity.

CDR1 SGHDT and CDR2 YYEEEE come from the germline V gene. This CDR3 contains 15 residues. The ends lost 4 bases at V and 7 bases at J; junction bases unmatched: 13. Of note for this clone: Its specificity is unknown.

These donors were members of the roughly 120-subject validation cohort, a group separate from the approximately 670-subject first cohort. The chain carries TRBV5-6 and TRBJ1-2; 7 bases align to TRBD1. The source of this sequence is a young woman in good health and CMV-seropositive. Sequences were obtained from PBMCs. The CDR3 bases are TGTGCCAGCAGCGAGTCAGACAGGGTCGTTCGTGGCTACACCTTC. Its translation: CASSESDRVVRGYTF.